This T cell receptor (beta chain) originates from a study of radiation and T cells in renal cell carcinoma. As for this clone: What it binds is not known.

The CDR3 totals 19 residues. Germline CDR1 and CDR2: SGHDN and FVKESK. V lost 5 bases to trimming and J lost 3 bases, with 23 bases between them. TCRdb keeps only in-frame clones here, not all; method: immunoSEQ multiplex PCR. The data hold under 200,000 clones, with 88% observed a single time. As for time point: blood 4 weeks post-SBRT, at nephrectomy. Described treatment: 15 Gy SBRT to primary tumor, nephrectomy 4 weeks later. Study-level results: No pretreatment tumor biopsies were available for baseline clonotypes.

This sequence was found in a woman aged 45-60 years with renal cell carcinoma. This chain uses TRBV14 with TRBJ1-6; D gene uncertain. Sequenced material: blood, taken from a patient whose treatment included radiotherapy and nephrectomy. The CDR3: CASSLGGNRISRYNSPLHF. CDR3 coding DNA: TGTGCCAGCAGCTTAGGAGGGAACCGTATATCCCGCTATAATTCACCCCTCCACTTT.